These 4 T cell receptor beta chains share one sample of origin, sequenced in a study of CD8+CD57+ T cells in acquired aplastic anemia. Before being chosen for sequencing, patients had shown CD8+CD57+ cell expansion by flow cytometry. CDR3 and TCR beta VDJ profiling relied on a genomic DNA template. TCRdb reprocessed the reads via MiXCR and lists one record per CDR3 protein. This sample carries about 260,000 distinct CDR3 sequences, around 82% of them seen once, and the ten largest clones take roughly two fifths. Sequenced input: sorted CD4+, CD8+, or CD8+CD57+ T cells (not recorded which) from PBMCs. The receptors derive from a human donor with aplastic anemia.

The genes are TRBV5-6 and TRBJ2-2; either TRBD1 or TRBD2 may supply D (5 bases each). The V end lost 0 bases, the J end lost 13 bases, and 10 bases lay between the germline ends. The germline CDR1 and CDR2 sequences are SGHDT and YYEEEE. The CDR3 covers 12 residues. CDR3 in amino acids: CASSLERDGLFF. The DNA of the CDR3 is TGTGCCAGCAGCTTGGAGAGGGACGGGCTGTTTTTT. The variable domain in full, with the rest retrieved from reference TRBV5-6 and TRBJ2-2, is DAGVTQSPTHLIKTRGQQVTLRCSPKSGHDTVSWYQQALGQGPQFIFQYYEEEERQRGNFPDRFSGHQFPNYSSELNVNALLLGDSALYLCASSLERDGLFFGEGSRLTVL.

The CDR3 DNA reads TGTGCCAGCAGCTTTCAACGCAGGGGGCTGTTTTTT. This translates into CASSFQRRGLFF. The V and J genes are TRBV7-9 and TRBJ2-2; tentatively, D is TRBD1 (6 bases). In germline, CDR1 is SEHNR, CDR2 FQNEAQ (reference sequence). The CDR3 has 12 residues. Trimming took off 3 bases at V and 13 bases at J, with 12 bases between the two ends.

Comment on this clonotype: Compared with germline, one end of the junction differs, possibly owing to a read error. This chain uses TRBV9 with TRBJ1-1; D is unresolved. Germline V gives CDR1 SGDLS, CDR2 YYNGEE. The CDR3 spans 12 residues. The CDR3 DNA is TGTGTCAGCAGCGCAGGAGGCGCTGGAGCTTTCTTT. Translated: CVSSAGGAGAFF.

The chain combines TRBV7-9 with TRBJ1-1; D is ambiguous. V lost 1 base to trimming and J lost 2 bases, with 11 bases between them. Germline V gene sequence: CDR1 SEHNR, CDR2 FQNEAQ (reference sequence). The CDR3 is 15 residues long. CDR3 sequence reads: CASSLELISNTEAFF. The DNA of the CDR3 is TGTGCCAGCAGCTTAGAGCTAATAAGCAACACTGAAGCTTTCTTT.